This TCR beta chain was retrieved from a study of T cells in tuberculosis. Germline values: CDR1 MDHEN, CDR2 SYDVKM. This CDR3 has 15 amino acids. Deletions cut 8 bases from V and 1 base from J, with 16 bases between. The repertoire was sequenced with immunoSEQ multiplex PCR; TCRdb's copy has only in-frame clones and lacks some. Among tens of thousands of clones listed, roughly 90% were seen once. Sequenced input: PBMCs. The rearrangement links TRBV28 to TRBJ2-3, with D maybe TRBD2 (6 bases). This TCR came from a donor aged 5 to 30 with latent tuberculosis or without tuberculosis infection. Some clones in this sample may be carry-over from other donors' samples. CDR3: CASRGTAGRTDTQYF. CDR3 coding DNA: TGTGCCAGCCGGGGCACCGCGGGGCGCACAGATACGCAGTATTTT.